Shown below are 21 T cell receptor beta chains from a single sample sequenced in a study of early T cells in non-severe SARS-CoV-2 infection. TCRdb used MiXCR to reprocess the 5' RACE reads, holding one entry per CDR3 protein. The sample records about 18,000 distinct CDR3 sequences, 5.9% being singletons. Sequenced material: whole blood. All receptors derive from an adult who was a healthcare worker with PCR-confirmed SARS-CoV-2 infection or an uninfected control (not recorded which).

This clonotype was detected ten times or more. The chain couples TRBV2 to TRBJ1-4; 9 bases match TRBD1. J gave up 0 bases and V 8 bases, and 4 bases lay outside the gene matches. CDR1 and CDR2 (germline): SNHLY, FYNNEI. The CDR3 covers 15 residues. The DNA for the CDR3 is TGTGCCAGCGGGACAGGGCTTGCAACTAATGAAAAACTGTTTTTT. Its translation: CASGTGLATNEKLFF.

There are many counts of this clonotype. This CDR3 reads CASSLGEYVYNEQFF. CDR3 nucleotide sequence: TGTGCCAGCAGCTTAGGGGAATACGTTTACAATGAGCAGTTCTTC. V and J are TRBV7-9 and TRBJ2-1; D ambiguous. The germline V gene has CDR1 SEHNR and CDR2 FQNEAQ (reference sequence). The V gene lost 1 base and the J gene lost 4 bases, with 11 bases spanning the gap. The CDR3 is 15 residues long.

This clonotype was recorded many times. This chain connects TRBV6-5 to TRBJ1-5; possible D gene TRBD1, 5 bases. This CDR3 comprises 14 residues. Germline V gene lookup returns CDR1 MNHEY and CDR2 SVGAGI. Trimming removed 7 bases at V and 0 bases at J, with 10 bases between. CDR3 in DNA: TGTGCCAGCAAGGCAGGGTATAGCAATCAGCCCCAGCATTTT. Translating it yields CASKAGYSNQPQHF.

At least ten counts were recorded for this clonotype. The genes are TRBV28 and TRBJ1-2; 7 bases fit TRBD1. Germline CDR1 and CDR2: MDHEN and SYDVKM. J was trimmed by 6 bases and V by 3 bases; bases with no gene match: 4. The CDR3 sequence is 13 residues long. The DNA of the CDR3 is TGTGCCAGCAGTTTCACAGGGGCTAATGGCTACACCTTC. Its translation is CASSFTGANGYTF.

This rearrangement joins TRBV20-1 to TRBJ2-1, with 7 bases identical to TRBD2. Unmatched junction bases numbered 8, after V lost 2 bases and J lost 10 bases. The germline gives CDR1 DFQATT, CDR2 SNEGSKA (reference sequence). The CDR3 runs 13 residues. CDR3 in amino acids: CSARSLLAWEQFF. CDR3 in DNA: TGCAGTGCTAGATCCCTACTAGCGTGGGAGCAGTTCTTC.

V and J are TRBV7-8 and TRBJ2-1; D is possibly TRBD2 (5 bases). The germline V gene encodes CDR1 SGHVS and CDR2 FQNEAQ. V lost 6 bases, J lost 4 bases, and 19 bases lay in between. This CDR3 spans 16 amino acids. CDR3 region: CASRTDPSRGYNEQFF. The CDR3 nucleotides are TGTGCCAGCAGAACTGACCCTAGCCGAGGATACAATGAGCAGTTCTTC.

Ten or more counts support this clonotype. V is TRBV28 and J is TRBJ2-1; D remains ambiguous. The CDR3 has 15 residues. CDR1 is MDHEN and CDR2 is SYDVKM in the germline V gene. Trimming stripped 3 bases from V and 0 bases from J, with 9 bases between. CDR3 nucleotides: TGTGCCAGCAGTTTGGGGTGGAGCTCCTACAATGAGCAGTTCTTC. Amino acid sequence: CASSLGWSSYNEQFF.

This clonotype was seen at least ten times. The chain links TRBV7-8 to TRBJ1-1; D is perhaps TRBD1 (5 bases). The CDR3 consists of 16 residues. Germline V lookup: CDR1 SGHVS, CDR2 FQNEAQ. V was pared by 6 bases and J by 1 base, with 18 bases between. In DNA, the CDR3 is TGTGCCAGCAGAAAATCTTCGAGGGGAGCGAACACTGAAGCTTTCTTT. Protein: CASRKSSRGANTEAFF.

This clonotype was seen at least ten times. This chain joins TRBV20-1 and TRBJ1-4; D is unresolved. The germline gives CDR1 DFQATT, CDR2 SNEGSKA (reference sequence). This CDR3 has 13 amino acids. V was trimmed by 5 bases and J by 8 bases, leaving 15 bases between them. CDR3 bases: TGCAGTGCTTTGAGGGCGGGCAGCGAAAAACTGTTTTTT. Its protein product is CSALRAGSEKLFF.

The sample holds many counts of this clonotype. The rearrangement links TRBV25-1 to TRBJ1-2, with a weak D call TRBD1 (5 bases). The V gene lost 1 base and the J gene lost 0 bases, with 12 bases spanning the gap. CDR3 length: 16 amino acids. CDR1 is MGHDK, CDR2 SYGVNS, per germline. As DNA, the CDR3 is TGTGCCAGCAGTGAATCGGAAACAGGAACTAACTATGGCTACACCTTC. It is translated as CASSESETGTNYGYTF.

This clonotype was picked up a small number of times. The V and J genes are TRBV20-1 and TRBJ2-5; possibly TRBD1 or TRBD2 for D (6 bases each). In germline, CDR1 is DFQATT, CDR2 SNEGSKA (reference sequence). The CDR3 runs 13 residues. V was cut by 3 bases and J by 4 bases, with 12 bases left in between. CDR3 in amino acids: CSARSGGVETQYF. DNA of the CDR3: TGCAGTGCTAGGTCCGGGGGCGTAGAGACCCAGTACTTC.

This clonotype was seen many times. This chain links TRBV30 with TRBJ2-7; D may be TRBD1 or TRBD2 (5 bases each). Germline V gene data show CDR1 as GTSNPN and CDR2 as SVGIG (reference sequence). The CDR3 runs to 10 residues. Trimming removed 5 bases at V and 3 bases at J, with 5 bases between. This chain's CDR3 is CAWGGYEQYF. For the CDR3, the DNA is TGTGCCTGGGGGGGCTACGAGCAGTACTTC.

Many counts were recorded for this clonotype. The CDR3 DNA reads as TGTGCCAGCAGCCATAGCGGGAGAGGGTCCTACAATGAGCAGTTCTTC. Amino acid sequence: CASSHSGRGSYNEQFF. The genes are TRBV3-1 and TRBJ2-1, with 9 positions matching TRBD2. CDR1 and CDR2 (germline): LGHDT, YNNKEL (reference sequence). The CDR3 covers 16 residues. Germline trimming cut 3 bases from V and 1 base from J; bases unmatched to any gene: 4.

This clonotype has at least ten counts. The rearrangement joins TRBV28 to TRBJ2-7; D possibly corresponds to TRBD2 (6 bases). Trimming left V 2 bases short and J 9 bases short, with 14 bases between. The germline V gene encodes CDR1 MDHEN and CDR2 SYDVKM. The CDR3 sequence is 13 residues long. CDR3 amino acids: CASSLPSTGRQYF. In DNA, the CDR3 is TGTGCCAGCAGTTTACCGTCCACCGGGAGGCAGTACTTC.

At least ten counts were recorded for this clonotype. In nucleotides, the CDR3 is TGTGCCAGCACCCTGACTAGCGGGAGGGCCCGTGAGCAGTTCTTC. As protein: CASTLTSGRAREQFF. This chain connects TRBV11-1 to TRBJ2-1, with 14 bases fitting TRBD2. Trimming at V came to 7 bases and at J to 9 bases, leaving 8 bases not matched to a gene. Germline CDR1 SGHAT, CDR2 FQDESV (reference sequence). This CDR3 contains 15 residues.

This clonotype was recorded many times. For the CDR3, the DNA is TGTGCCAGCAGTTTGTGGGGGACCGATCAGCCCCAGCATTTT. It codes for CASSLWGTDQPQHF. V usage is TRBV12-3 or TRBV12-4 and J usage is TRBJ1-5; D is possibly TRBD1 (5 bases). CDR3 size: 14 residues. Trimming left V 3 bases short and J 5 bases short, with 11 bases between.

There are many counts of this clonotype. The chain combines TRBV24-1 with TRBJ2-1; D may be TRBD1 (6 bases). Between the trimmed V and J ends, which lost 4 bases and 6 bases, there was a span of 12 bases. This CDR3 region has 14 residues. Germline lookup yields CDR1 KGHDR and CDR2 SFDVKD. In nucleotides, the CDR3 is TGTGCCACCAGTGACGAGACAGGTTCCAATGAGCAGTTCTTC. Protein: CATSDETGSNEQFF.

This clonotype was seen many times. The chain employs TRBV2 and TRBJ1-5; TRBD1 matches 7 bases. The CDR3 spans 15 residues. Per the germline V gene, CDR1 is SNHLY and CDR2 is FYNNEI. Germline trimming cut 1 base from V and 2 bases from J; bases unmatched to any gene: 2. The CDR3 nucleotides read TGTGCCAGCAGTGAAGGAGGACAGGGCAATCAGCCCCAGCATTTT. This encodes CASSEGGQGNQPQHF.

In its sample, this clonotype ranks as medium-sized (0.01 to 0.1%). The chain carries TRBV27 and TRBJ2-7, with 10 bases matching TRBD1. The CDR3 sequence is 14 residues long. In germline, CDR1 is MNHEY, CDR2 SMNVEV (reference sequence). V was pared by 5 bases and J by 4 bases, with 5 bases of the junction left unmatched. The CDR3 DNA reads TGTGCCAGCAGTCCACGGGACAGGGGTTACGAGCAGTACTTC. The encoded protein is CASSPRDRGYEQYF.

The table lists this clonotype with many counts. This chain uses TRBV5-1 with TRBJ2-1, with 12 bases aligning to TRBD2. Germline CDR1 is SGHRS and CDR2 is YFSETQ. The CDR3 length is 16 residues. Trimming at V came to 4 bases and at J to 9 bases, leaving 11 bases not matched to a gene. The CDR3 sequence is CASSPTRLAGVGEQFF. CDR3 bases: TGCGCCAGCAGCCCCACAAGACTAGCGGGAGTCGGTGAGCAGTTCTTC.

The sample holds many counts of this clonotype. The chain has TRBV6-5 and TRBJ2-1, with 9 bases identical to TRBD1. The CDR3 length is 15 residues. V shed 6 bases, J shed 2 bases, and the junction held 5 bases outside the gene matches. CDR1 and CDR2 from the germline V gene are MNHEY and SVGAGI. CDR3 coding DNA: TGTGCCAGCAGGGGGGGACAGGGCCCCTACAATGAGCAGTTCTTC. It encodes CASRGGQGPYNEQFF.